This TCR beta chain came from a study of T cell responses to AZD1222 COVID-19 vaccine. About the research overall: Whether given at about 4 or about 12 weeks, second doses were pooled.

The table lists this clone with a count of one. Its target is not known. Profiled with immunoSEQ multiplex PCR; TCRdb holds only in-frame clones, not every one. Of about 150,000 clones listed, roughly nine tenths were seen once; the top ten hold about 20%. Study outcomes and limitations: Repertoires were obtained solely post-peak T cell response. Regions 160-218 and 743-854 held dominance among vaccine-associated CD4 TCRs, which spanned spike. Two doses of AZD1222 preceded a rise in Spike-specific TCR breadth and depth.

Here the sequenced sample was peripheral blood, taken on day 0 of AZD1222 vaccination. The TCR originated in an adult in good health.

The CDR3 is CASSLDSGRVYEQYF. DNA of the CDR3: TGCGCCAGCAGCTTGGATAGCGGGAGGGTTTACGAGCAGTACTTC. The chain uses TRBV5-1 and TRBJ2-7, with 11 bases identical to TRBD2. Germline lookup yields CDR1 SGHRS and CDR2 YFSETQ. J was trimmed by 4 bases and V by 0 bases; bases with no gene match: 3. This CDR3 comprises 15 residues. The full variable domain, its missing parts supplied by reference TRBV5-1 and TRBJ2-7, is KAGVTQTPRYLIKTRGQQVTLSCSPISGHRSVSWYQQTPGQGLQFLFEYFSETQRNKGNFPGRFSGRQFSNSRSEMNVSTLELGDSALYLCASSLDSGRVYEQYFGPGTRLTVT.